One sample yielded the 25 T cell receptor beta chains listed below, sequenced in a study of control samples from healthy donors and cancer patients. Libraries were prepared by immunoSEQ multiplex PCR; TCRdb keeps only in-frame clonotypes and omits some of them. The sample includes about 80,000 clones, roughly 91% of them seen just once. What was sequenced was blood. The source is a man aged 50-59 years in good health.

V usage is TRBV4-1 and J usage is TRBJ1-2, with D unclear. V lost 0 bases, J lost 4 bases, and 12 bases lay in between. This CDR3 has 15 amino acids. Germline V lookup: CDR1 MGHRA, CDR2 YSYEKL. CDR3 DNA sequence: TGCGCCAGCAGCCAAGAAGAATTAAGGGCCTATGGCTACACCTTC. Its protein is CASSQEELRAYGYTF.

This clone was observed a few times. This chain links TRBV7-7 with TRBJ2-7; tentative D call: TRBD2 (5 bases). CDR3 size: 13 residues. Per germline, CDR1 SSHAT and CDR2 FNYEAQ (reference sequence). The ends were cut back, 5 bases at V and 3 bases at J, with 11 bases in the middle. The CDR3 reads CASSNGAGYEQYF. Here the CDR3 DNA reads TGTGCCAGCAGCAATGGCGCGGGCTACGAGCAGTACTTC. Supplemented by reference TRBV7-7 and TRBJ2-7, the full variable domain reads GAGVSQSPRYKVTKRGQDVTLRCDPISSHATLYWYQQALGQGPEFLTYFNYEAQPDKSGLPSDRFSAERPEGSISTLTIQRTEQRDSAMYRCASSNGAGYEQYFGPGTRLTVT.

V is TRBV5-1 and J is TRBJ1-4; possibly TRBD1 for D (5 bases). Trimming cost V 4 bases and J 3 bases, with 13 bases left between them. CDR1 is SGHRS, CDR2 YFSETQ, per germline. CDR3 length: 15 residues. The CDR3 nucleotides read TGCGCCAGCAGCCCACAGGTTGGAGCTAATGAAAAACTGTTTTTT. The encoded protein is CASSPQVGANEKLFF.

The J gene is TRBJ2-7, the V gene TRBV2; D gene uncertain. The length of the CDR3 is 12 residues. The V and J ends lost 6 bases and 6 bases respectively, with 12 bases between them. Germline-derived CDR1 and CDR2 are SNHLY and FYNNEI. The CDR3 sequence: CASSREVREQYF. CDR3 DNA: TGTGCCAGCAGCCGCGAAGTGCGCGAGCAGTACTTC.

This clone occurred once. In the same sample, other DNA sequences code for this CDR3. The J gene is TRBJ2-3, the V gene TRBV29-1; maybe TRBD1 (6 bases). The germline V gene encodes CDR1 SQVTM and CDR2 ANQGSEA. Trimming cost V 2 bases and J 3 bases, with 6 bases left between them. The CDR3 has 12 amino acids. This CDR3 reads CSVERGTDTQYF. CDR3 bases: TGCAGCGTTGAAAGGGGGACAGATACGCAGTATTTT.

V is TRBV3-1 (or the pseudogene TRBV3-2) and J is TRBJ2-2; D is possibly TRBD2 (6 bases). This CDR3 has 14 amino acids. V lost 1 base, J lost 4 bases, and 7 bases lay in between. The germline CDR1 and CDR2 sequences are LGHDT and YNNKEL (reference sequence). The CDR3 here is CASSQGRGTGELFF. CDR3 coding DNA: TGTGCCAGCAGCCAAGGGAGGGGCACCGGGGAGCTGTTTTTT.

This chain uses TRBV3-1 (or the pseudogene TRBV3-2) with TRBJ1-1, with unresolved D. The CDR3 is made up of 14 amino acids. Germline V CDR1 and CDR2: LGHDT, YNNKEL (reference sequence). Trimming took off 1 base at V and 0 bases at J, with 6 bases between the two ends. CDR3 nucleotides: TGTGCCAGCAGCCAAGGACACCTGAACACTGAAGCTTTCTTT. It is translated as CASSQGHLNTEAFF.

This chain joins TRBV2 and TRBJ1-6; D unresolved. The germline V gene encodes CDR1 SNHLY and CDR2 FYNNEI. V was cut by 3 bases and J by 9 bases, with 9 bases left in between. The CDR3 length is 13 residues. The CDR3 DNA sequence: TGTGCCAGCAGTGAGATCCCCTTTTCACCCCTCCACTTT. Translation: CASSEIPFSPLHF. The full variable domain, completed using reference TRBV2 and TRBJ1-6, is EPEVTQTPSHQVTQMGQEVILRCVPISNHLYFYWYRQILGQKVEFLVSFYNNEISEKSEIFDDQFSVERPDGSNFTLKIRSTKLEDSAMYFCASSEIPFSPLHFGNGTRLTVT.

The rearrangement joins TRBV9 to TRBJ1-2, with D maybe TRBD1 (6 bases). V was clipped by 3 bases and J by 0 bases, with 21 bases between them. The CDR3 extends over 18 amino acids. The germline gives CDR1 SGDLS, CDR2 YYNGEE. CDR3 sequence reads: CASSEGVGGEGANYGYTF. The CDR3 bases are TGTGCCAGCAGCGAGGGGGTCGGTGGGGAAGGGGCTAACTATGGCTACACCTTC.

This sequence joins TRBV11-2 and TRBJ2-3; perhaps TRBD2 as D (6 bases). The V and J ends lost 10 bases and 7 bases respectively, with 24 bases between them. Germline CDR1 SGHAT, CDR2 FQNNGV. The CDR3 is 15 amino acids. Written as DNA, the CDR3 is TGTGCCACAAGCTTGGGTAGGAGGGGCGGGCATACGCAGTATTTT. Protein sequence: CATSLGRRGGHTQYF.

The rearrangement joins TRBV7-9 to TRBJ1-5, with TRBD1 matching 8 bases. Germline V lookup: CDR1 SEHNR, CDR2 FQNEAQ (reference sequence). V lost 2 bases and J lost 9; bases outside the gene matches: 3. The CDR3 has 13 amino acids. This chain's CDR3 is CASSLQGAGPQHF. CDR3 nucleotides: TGTGCCAGCAGCTTACAGGGGGCGGGGCCCCAGCATTTT.

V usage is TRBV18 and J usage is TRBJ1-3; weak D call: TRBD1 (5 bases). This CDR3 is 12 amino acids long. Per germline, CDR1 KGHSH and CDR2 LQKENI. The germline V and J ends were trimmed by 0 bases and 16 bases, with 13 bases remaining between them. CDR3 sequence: CASSPPNDRAYF. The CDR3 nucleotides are TGTGCCAGCTCACCACCCAATGACAGAGCGTATTTT. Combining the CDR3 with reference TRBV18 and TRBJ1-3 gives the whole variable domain NAGVMQNPRHLVRRRGQEARLRCSPMKGHSHVYWYRQLPEEGLKFMVYLQKENIIDESGMPKERFSAEFPKEGPSILRIQQVVRGDSAAYFCASSPPNDRAYFGEGSWLTVV.

CDR3 in amino acids: CASSSTAFYGYTF. For the CDR3, the DNA is TGTGCCAGCAGTTCGACAGCCTTCTATGGCTACACCTTC. The J gene is TRBJ1-2, the V gene TRBV12-3 or TRBV12-4; D perhaps matches TRBD1 (5 bases). The V end lost 4 bases, the J end lost 4 bases, and 10 bases lay between the germline ends. CDR3 length: 13 amino acids.

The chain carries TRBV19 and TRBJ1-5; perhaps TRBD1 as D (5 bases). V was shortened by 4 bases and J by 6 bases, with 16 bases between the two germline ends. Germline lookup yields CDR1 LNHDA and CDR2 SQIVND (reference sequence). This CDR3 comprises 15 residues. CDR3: CASSTGSGGGQPQHF. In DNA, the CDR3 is TGTGCCAGTAGTACGGGCTCGGGGGGTGGTCAGCCCCAGCATTTT.

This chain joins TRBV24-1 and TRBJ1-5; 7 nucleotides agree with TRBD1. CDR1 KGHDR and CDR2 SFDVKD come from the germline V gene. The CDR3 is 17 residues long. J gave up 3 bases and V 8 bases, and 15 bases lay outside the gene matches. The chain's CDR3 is CATIPPNRDRHNQPQHF. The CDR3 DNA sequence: TGTGCCACCATTCCCCCAAACCGGGACAGACACAATCAGCCCCAGCATTTT.

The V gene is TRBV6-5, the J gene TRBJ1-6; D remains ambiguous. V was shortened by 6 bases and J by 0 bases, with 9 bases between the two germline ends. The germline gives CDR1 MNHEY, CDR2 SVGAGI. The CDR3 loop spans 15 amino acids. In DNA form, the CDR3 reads TGTGCCAGCAGAACTTCACGCTCCTATAATTCACCCCTCCACTTT. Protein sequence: CASRTSRSYNSPLHF.

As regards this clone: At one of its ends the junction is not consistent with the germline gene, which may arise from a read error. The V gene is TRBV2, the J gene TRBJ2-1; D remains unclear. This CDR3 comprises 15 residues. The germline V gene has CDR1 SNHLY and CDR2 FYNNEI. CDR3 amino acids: CASREGRLSYNEQFF. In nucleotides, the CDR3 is TGTGCCAGCAGAGAAGGACGCCTTTCCTACAATGAGCAGTTCTTC.

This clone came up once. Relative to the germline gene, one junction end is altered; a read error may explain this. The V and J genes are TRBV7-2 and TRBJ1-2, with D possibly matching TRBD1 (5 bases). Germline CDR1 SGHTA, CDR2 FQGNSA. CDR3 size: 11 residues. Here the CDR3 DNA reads TGTGCCAGCAGCTTTCTTTTGACAGCCTACTTC. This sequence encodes CASSFLLTAYF.

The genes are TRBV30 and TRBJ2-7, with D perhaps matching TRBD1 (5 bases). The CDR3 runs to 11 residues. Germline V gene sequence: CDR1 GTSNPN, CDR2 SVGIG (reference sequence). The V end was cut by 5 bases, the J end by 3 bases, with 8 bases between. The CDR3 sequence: CAWGRDYEQYF. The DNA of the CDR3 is TGTGCCTGGGGCAGGGACTACGAGCAGTACTTC.

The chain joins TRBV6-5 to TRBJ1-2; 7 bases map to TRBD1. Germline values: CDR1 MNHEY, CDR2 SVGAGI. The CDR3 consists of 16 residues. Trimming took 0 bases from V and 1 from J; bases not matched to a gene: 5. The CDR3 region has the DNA TGTGCCAGCAGTTACTCGCAGGGGGGAGGTAACTATGGCTACACCTTC. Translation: CASSYSQGGGNYGYTF.

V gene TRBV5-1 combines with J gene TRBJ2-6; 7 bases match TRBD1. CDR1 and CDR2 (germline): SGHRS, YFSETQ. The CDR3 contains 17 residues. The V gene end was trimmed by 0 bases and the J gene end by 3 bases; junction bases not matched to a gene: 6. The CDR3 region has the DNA TGCGCCAGCAGCTTGGGCGACAGGGTGAATGGGGCCAACGTCCTGACTTTC. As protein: CASSLGDRVNGANVLTF.

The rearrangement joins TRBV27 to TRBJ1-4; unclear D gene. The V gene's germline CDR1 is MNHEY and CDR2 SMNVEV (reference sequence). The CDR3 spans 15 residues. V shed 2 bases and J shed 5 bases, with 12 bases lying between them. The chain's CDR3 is CASSLSPRANEKLFF. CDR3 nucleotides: TGTGCCAGCAGTTTAAGTCCCCGGGCGAATGAAAAACTGTTTTTT.

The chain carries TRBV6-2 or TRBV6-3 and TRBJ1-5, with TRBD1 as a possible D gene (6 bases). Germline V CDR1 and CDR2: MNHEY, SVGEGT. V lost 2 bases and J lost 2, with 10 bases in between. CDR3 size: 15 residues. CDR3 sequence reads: CASSYKRTGNQPQHF. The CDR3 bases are TGTGCCAGCAGTTACAAACGGACAGGCAATCAGCCCCAGCATTTT.

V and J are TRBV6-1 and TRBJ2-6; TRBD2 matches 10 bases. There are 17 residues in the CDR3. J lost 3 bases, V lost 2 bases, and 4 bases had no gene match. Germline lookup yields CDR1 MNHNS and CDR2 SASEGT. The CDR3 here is CASSESGGAIGANVLTF. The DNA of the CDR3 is TGTGCCAGCAGTGAAAGCGGGGGGGCTATTGGGGCCAACGTCCTGACTTTC.

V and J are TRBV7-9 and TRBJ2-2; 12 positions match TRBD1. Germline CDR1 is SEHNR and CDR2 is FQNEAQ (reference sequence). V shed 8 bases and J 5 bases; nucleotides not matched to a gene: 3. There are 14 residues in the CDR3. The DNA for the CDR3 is TGTGCCAGCCGGGACAGGGGGCCGACCGGGGAGCTGTTTTTT. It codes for CASRDRGPTGELFF.